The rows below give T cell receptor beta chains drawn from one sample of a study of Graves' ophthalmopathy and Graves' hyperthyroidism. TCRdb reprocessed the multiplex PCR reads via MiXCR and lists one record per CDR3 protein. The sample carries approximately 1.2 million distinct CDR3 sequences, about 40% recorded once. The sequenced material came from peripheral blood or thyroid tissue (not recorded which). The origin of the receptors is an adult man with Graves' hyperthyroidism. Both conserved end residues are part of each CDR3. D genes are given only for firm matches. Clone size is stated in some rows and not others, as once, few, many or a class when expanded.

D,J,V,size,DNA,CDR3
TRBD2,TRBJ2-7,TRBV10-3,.,TGTGCCAGCAGAACACTAGCGGAGAAAGGTGGCTCCTACGAGCAGTACTTC,CASRTLAEKGGSYEQYF
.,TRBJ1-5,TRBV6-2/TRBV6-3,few,TGTGCCAGCAGTCACCCCCGACAGTATAGCAATCAGCCCCAGCATTTT,CASSHPRQYSNQPQHF
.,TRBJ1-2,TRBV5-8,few,TGTGCCAGCAGCCCCGGGACGGCTTCCTTCTATGGCTACACCTTC,CASSPGTASFYGYTF
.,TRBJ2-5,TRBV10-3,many,TGTGCCATCAAAAAGGACAGCCTCCAAGAGACCCAGTACTTC,CAIKKDSLQETQYF
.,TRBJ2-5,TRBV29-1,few,TGCAGCGTAGCTCGGGGAAACCAAGAGACCCAGTACTTC,CSVARGNQETQYF
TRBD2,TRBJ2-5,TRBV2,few,TGTGCCAGCAGCGACCAGATTAGCGGGAGAGAGACCCAGTACTTC,CASSDQISGRETQYF
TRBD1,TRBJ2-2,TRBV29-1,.,TGCAGGTCAACCGGGACAGACAACACCGGGGAACTGTTTTTT,CRSTGTDNTGELFF
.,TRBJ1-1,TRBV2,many,TGTGCCAGCAGAAAATTCGGGGGAGACACTGAAGCTTTCTTT,CASRKFGGDTEAFF
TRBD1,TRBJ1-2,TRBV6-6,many,TGTGCCAGCAGCCTACAGGGGGAGGATGGCTACACCTTC,CASSLQGEDGYTF
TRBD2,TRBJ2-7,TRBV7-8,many,TGTGCCAGCAGCGGCAGGACTAGCGGTCTAAGTGAGCAGTACTTC,CASSGRTSGLSEQYF
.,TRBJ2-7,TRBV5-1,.,TGCGCCAGCACTTCGGACAGATACGAGCAGTACTTC,CASTSDRYEQYF